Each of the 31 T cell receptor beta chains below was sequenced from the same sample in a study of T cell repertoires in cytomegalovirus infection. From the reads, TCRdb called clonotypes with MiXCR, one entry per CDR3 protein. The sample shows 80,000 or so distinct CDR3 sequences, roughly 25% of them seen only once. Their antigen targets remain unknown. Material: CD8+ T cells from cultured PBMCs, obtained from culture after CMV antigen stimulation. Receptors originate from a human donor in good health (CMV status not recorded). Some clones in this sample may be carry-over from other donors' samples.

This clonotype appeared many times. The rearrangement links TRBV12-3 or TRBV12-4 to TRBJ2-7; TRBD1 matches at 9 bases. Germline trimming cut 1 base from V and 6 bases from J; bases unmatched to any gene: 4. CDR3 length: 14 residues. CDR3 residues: CASSLEYRGREQYF. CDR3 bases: TGTGCCAGCAGTTTAGAGTACAGGGGGCGCGAGCAGTACTTC.

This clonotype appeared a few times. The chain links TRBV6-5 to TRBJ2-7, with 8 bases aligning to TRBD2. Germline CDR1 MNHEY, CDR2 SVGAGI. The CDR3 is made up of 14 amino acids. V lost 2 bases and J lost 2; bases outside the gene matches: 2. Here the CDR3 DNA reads TGTGCCAGCAGTTACACTAGCGGAACCTACGAGCAGTACTTC. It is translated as CASSYTSGTYEQYF.

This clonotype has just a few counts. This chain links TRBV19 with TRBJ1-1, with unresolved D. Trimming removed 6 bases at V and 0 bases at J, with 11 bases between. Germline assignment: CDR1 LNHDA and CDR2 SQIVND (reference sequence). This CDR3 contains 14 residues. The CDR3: CASSERGLNTEAFF. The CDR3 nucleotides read TGTGCCAGTAGCGAACGAGGCTTGAACACTGAAGCTTTCTTT.

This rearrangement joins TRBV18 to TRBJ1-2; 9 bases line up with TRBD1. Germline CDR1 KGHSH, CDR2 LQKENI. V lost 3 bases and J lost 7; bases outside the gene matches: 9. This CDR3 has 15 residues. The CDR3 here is CASSPSGTGILGYTF. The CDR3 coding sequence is TGTGCCAGCTCACCCAGCGGGACAGGGATTCTTGGCTACACCTTC.

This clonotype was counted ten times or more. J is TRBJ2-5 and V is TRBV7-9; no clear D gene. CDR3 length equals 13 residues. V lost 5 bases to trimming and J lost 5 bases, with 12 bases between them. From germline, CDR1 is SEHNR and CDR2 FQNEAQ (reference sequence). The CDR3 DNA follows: TGTGCCAGCAGCGCCGTCTCGGCGGAGACCCAGTACTTC. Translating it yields CASSAVSAETQYF. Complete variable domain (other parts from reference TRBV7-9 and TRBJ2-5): DTGVSQNPRHKITKRGQNVTFRCDPISEHNRLYWYRQTLGQGPEFLTYFQNEAQLEKSRLLSDRFSAERPKGSFSTLEIQRTEQGDSAMYLCASSAVSAETQYFGPGTRLLVL.

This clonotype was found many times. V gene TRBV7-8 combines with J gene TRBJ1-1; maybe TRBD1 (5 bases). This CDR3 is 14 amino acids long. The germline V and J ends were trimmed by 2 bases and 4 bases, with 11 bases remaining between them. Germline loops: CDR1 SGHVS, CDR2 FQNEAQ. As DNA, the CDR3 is TGTGCCAGCAGCTTATCCGGGGGGGGCACTGAAGCTTTCTTT. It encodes CASSLSGGGTEAFF.

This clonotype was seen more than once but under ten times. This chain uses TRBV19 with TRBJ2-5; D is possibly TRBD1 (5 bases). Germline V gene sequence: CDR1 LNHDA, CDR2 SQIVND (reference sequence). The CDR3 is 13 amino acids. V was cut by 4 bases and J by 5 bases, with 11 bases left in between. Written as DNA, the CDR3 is TGTGCCAGTAGTACGACAGAAGGGGAGACCCAGTACTTC. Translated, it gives CASSTTEGETQYF.

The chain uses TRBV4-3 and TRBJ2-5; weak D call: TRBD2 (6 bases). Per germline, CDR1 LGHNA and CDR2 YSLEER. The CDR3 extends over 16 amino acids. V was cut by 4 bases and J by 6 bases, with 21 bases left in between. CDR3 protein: CASSPGLQEAIKTQYF. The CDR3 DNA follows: TGCGCCAGCAGCCCCGGACTACAGGAGGCCATTAAGACCCAGTACTTC.

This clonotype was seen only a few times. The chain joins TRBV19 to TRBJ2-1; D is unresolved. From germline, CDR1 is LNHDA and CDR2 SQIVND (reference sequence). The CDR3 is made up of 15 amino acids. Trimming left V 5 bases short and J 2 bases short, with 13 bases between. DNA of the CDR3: TGTGCCAGTAGTCCAGCGTGGGCGGCCTACAATGAGCAGTTCTTC. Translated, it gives CASSPAWAAYNEQFF.

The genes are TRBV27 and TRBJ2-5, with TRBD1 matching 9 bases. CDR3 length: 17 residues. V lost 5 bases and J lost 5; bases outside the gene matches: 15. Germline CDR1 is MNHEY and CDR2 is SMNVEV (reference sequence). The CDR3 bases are TGTGCCAGCAGTGCCACACTGCCGGGACAGGGTTGGGAGACCCAGTACTTC. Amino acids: CASSATLPGQGWETQYF.

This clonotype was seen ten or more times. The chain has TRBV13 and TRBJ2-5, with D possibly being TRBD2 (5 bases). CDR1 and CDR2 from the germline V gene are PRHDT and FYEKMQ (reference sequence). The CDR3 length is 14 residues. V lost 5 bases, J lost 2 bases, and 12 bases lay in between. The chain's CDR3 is CASSLDSAQETQYF. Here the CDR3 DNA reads TGTGCCAGCAGCCTGGACTCGGCGCAAGAGACCCAGTACTTC.

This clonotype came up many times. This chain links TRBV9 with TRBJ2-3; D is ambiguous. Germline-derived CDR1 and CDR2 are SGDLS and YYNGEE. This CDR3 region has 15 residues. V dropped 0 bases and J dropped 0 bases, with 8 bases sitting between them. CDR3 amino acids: CASSVEDGSTDTQYF. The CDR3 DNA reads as TGTGCCAGCAGCGTAGAGGATGGGAGCACAGATACGCAGTATTTT. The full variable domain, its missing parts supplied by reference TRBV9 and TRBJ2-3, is DSGVTQTPKHLITATGQRVTLRCSPRSGDLSVYWYQQSLDQGLQFLIQYYNGEERAKGNILERFSAQQFPDLHSELNLSSLELGDSALYFCASSVEDGSTDTQYFGPGTRLTVL.

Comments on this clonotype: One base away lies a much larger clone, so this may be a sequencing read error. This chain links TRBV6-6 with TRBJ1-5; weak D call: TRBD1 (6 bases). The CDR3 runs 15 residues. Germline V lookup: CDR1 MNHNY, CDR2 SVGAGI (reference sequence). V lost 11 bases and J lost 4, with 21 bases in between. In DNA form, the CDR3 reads TGTGCCGGCATCCTAGTAGGGGGGGCGAATCAGCCCCAGCATTTT. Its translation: CAGILVGGANQPQHF.

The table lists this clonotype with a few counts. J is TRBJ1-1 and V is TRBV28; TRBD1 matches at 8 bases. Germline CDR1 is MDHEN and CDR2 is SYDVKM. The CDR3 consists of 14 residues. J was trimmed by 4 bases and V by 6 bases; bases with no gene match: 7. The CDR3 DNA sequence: TGTGCCAGCAGCTGGTGGACAGGGAGCACTGAAGCTTTCTTT. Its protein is CASSWWTGSTEAFF.

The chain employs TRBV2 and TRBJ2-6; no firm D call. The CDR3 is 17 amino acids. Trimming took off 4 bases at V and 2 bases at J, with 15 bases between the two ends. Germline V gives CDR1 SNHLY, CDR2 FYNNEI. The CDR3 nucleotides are TGTGCCAGCAGTGCTATAGGTTACCCGGCTGGGGCCAACGTCCTGACTTTC. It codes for CASSAIGYPAGANVLTF. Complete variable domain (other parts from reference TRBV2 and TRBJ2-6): EPEVTQTPSHQVTQMGQEVILRCVPISNHLYFYWYRQILGQKVEFLVSFYNNEISEKSEIFDDQFSVERPDGSNFTLKIRSTKLEDSAMYFCASSAIGYPAGANVLTFGAGSRLTVL.

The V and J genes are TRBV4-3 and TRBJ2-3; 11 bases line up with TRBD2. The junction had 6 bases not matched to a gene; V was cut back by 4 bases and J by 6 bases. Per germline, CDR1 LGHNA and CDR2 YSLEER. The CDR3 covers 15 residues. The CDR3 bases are TGCGCCAGCAGCCCCAGACTAGCGGGGCAGGATACGCAGTATTTT. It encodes CASSPRLAGQDTQYF.

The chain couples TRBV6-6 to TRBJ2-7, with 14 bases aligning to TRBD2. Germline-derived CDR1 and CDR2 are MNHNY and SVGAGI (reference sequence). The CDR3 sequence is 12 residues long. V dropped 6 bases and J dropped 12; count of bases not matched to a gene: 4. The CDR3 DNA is TGTGCCAGCAGCTCCGGGACTAGCGGGGGGTACTTC. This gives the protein CASSSGTSGGYF.

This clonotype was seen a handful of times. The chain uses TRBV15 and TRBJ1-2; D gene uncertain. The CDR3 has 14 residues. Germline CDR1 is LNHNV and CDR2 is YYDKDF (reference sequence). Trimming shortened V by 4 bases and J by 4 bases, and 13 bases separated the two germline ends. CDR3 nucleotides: TGTGCCACCAGCATAAGGTCCGAGGGCTATGGCTACACCTTC. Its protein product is CATSIRSEGYGYTF.

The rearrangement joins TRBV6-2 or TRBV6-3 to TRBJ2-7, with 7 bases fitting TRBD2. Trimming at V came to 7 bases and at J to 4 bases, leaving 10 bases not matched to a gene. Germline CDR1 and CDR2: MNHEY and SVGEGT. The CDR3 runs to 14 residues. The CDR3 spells CASISQAGAYEQYF. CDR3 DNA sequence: TGTGCCAGCATTTCCCAGGCGGGAGCTTACGAGCAGTACTTC.

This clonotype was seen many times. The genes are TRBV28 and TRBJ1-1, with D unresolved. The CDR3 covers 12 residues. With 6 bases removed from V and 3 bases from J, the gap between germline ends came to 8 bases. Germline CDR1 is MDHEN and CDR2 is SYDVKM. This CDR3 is CASSRPHTEAFF. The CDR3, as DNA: TGTGCCAGCAGCCGCCCCCACACTGAAGCTTTCTTT.

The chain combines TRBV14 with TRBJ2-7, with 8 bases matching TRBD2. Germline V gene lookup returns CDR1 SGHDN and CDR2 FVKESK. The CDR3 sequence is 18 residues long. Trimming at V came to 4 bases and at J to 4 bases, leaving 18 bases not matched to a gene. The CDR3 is CASSLSLGLGGRGYEQYF. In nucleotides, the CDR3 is TGTGCCAGCAGCCTCTCCTTGGGACTAGGTGGCCGTGGATACGAGCAGTACTTC.

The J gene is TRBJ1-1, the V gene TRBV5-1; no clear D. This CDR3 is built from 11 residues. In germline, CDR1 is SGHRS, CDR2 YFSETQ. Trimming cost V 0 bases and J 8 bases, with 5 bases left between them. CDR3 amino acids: CASSLGYEAFF. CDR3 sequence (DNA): TGCGCCAGCAGCTTGGGGTACGAAGCTTTCTTT.

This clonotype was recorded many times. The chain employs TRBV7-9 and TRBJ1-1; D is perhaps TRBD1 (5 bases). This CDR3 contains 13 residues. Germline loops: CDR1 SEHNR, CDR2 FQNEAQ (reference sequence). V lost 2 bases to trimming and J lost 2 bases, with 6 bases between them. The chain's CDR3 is CASSLQGNTEAFF. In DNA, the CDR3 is TGTGCCAGCAGCTTACAGGGAAACACTGAAGCTTTCTTT.

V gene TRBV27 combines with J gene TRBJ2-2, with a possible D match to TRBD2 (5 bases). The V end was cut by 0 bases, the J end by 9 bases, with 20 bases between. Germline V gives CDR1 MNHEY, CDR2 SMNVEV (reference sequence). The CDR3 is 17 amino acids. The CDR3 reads CASSLSSPGFGVRELFF. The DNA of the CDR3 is TGTGCCAGCAGTTTATCCAGTCCGGGGTTCGGGGTTAGGGAGCTGTTTTTT.

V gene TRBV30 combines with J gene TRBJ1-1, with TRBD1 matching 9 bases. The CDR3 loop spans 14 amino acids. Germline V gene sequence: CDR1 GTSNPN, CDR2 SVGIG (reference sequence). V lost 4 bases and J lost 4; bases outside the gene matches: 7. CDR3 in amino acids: CAWNEGQGGTEAFF. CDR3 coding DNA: TGTGCCTGGAATGAGGGACAGGGAGGCACTGAAGCTTTCTTT. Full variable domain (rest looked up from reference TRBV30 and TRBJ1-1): SQTIHQWPATLVQPVGSPLSLECTVEGTSNPNLYWYRQAAGRGLQLLFYSVGIGQISSEVPQNLSASRPQDRQFILSSKKLLLSDSGFYLCAWNEGQGGTEAFFGQGTRLTVV.

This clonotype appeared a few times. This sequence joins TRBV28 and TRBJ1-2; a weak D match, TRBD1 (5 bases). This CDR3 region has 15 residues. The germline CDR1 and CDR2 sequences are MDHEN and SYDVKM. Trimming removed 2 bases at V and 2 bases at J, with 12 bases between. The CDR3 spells CASSLRGVQNYGYTF. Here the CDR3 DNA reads TGTGCCAGCAGTTTAAGGGGAGTTCAGAACTATGGCTACACCTTC.

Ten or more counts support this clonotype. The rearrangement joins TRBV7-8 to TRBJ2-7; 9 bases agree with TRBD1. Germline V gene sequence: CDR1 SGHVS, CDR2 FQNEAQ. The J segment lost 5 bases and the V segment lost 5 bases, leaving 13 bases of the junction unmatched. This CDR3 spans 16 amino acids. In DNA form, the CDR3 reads TGTGCCAGCAGCGGCAGTATCCGGGACAGGGCCCACGAGCAGTACTTC. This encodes CASSGSIRDRAHEQYF.

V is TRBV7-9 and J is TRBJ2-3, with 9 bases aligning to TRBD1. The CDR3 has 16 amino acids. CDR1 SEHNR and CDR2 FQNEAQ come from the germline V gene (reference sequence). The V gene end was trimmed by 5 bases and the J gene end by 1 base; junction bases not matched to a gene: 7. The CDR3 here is CASSGRRQGGTDTQYF. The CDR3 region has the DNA TGTGCCAGCAGCGGACGGCGACAGGGGGGCACAGATACGCAGTATTTT.

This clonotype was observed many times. The CDR3 is CASSQDLRTEGLGPLHF. In DNA, the CDR3 is TGCGCCAGCAGCCAAGATCTCCGGACGGAGGGTTTGGGGCCCCTCCACTTT. The V gene is TRBV4-3, the J gene TRBJ1-6; no clear D gene. CDR3 length: 17 amino acids. V shed 0 bases and J shed 13 bases, with 22 bases lying between them. CDR1 and CDR2 (germline): LGHNA, YSLEER.

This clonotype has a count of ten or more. CDR3 in DNA: TGTGCCAGCAGCCTCTCAGCGGGGGGTCCCTACGAGCAGTACTTC. Translated: CASSLSAGGPYEQYF. The chain carries TRBV11-3 and TRBJ2-7; TRBD2 matches 9 bases. The CDR3 sequence is 15 residues long. Germline values: CDR1 SGHNT, CDR2 YENEEA. J gave up 2 bases and V 5 bases, and 7 bases lay outside the gene matches.

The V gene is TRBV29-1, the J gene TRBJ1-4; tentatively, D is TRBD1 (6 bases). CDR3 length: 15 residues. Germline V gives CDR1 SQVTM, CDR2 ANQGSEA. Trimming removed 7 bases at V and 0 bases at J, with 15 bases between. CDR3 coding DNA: TGCAGCGCCAAGGACAGTCTTGCAACTAATGAAAAACTGTTTTTT. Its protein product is CSAKDSLATNEKLFF.